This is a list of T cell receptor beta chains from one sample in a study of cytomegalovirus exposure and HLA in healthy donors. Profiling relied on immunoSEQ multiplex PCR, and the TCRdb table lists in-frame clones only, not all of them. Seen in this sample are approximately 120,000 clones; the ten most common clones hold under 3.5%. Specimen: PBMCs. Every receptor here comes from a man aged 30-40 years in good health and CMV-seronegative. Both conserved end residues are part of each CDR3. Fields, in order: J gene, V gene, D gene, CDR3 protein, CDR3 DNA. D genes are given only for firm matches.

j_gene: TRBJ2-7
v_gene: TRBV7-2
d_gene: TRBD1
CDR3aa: CASSPHGDRGFPYEQYF
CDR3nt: TGTGCCAGCAGCCCACATGGGGACAGGGGGTTTCCCTACGAGCAGTACTTC

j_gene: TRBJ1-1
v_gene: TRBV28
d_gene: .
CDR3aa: CASSLGGQLTNTEAFF
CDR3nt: TGTGCCAGCAGTTTAGGCGGACAGTTGACGAACACTGAAGCTTTCTTT

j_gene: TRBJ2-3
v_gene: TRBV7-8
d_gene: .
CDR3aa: CASSLVGRESTDTQYF
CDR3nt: TGTGCCAGCAGCTTAGTGGGGCGGGAAAGCACAGATACGCAGTATTTT

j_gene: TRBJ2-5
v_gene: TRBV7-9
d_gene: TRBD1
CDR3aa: CASSSTGESETQYF
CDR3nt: TGTGCCAGCAGCTCTACAGGGGAGTCAGAGACCCAGTACTTC

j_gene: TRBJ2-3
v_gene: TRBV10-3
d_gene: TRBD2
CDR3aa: CAIRGAGDPDTQYF
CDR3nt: TGTGCCATCCGAGGAGCGGGAGACCCAGATACGCAGTATTTT

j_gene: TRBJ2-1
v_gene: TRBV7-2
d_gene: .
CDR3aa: CASSERLGGPGDEQFF
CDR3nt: TGTGCCAGCAGCGAGAGGTTAGGCGGACCAGGGGATGAGCAGTTCTTC

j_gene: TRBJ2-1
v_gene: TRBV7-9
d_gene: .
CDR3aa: CASSIPDSYNEQFF
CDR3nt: TGTGCCAGCAGCATACCCGACAGTTACAATGAGCAGTTCTTC

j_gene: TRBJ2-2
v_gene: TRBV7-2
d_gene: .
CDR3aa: CASSLGRGTGELFF
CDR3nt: TGTGCCAGCAGCCTCGGACGGGGCACCGGGGAGCTGTTTTTT

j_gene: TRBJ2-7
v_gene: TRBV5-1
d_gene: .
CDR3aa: CASARWEGGYEQYF
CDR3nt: TGCGCCAGCGCCCGGTGGGAGGGGGGATACGAGCAGTACTTC

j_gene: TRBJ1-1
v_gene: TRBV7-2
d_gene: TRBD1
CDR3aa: CASSPGQVIWDTEAFF
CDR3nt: TGTGCCAGCAGCCCCGGACAGGTTATTTGGGACACTGAAGCTTTCTTT

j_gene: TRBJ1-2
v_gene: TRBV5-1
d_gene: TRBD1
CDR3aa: CASSPGQEVGGYTF
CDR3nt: TGCGCCAGCAGCCCGGGACAGGAGGTAGGGGGCTACACCTTC

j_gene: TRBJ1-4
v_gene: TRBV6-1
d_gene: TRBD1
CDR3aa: CASGTGWQEKLFF
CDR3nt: TGTGCCAGCGGGACAGGGTGGCAGGAAAAACTGTTTTTT

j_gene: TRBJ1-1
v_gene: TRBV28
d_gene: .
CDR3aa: CASSPLRARTEAFF
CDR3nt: TGTGCCAGCAGTCCCCTGAGGGCCAGGACTGAAGCTTTCTTT

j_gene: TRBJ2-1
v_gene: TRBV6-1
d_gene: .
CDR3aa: CASSGNNEGDSLYNEQFF
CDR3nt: TGTGCCAGCAGTGGAAACAACGAAGGGGACTCCTTATACAATGAGCAGTTCTTC

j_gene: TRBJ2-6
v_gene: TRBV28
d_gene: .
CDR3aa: CASSRAIPSGANVLTF
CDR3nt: TGTGCCAGCAGCCGCGCCATCCCCTCTGGGGCCAACGTCCTGACTTTC

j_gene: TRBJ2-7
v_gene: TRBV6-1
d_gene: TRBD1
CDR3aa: CASRLRTGGNYEQYF
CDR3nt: TGTGCCAGCAGACTTAGAACAGGGGGGAACTACGAGCAGTACTTC

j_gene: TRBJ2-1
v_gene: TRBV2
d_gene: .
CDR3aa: CASSDGTYEQFF
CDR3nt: TGTGCCAGCAGTGATGGGACTTATGAGCAGTTCTTC